This TCR beta chain was captured by sequencing in a study of response to subunit inactivated influenza vaccine. Notes on the study in general: With each seasonal influenza vaccination, the authors suggested, few new T cells are recruited.

TCRdb re-called the RT-PCR reads through MiXCR, storing one row per CDR3 protein. Found here are around 300,000 distinct CDR3 sequences, approximately 20% of them singletons; the top ten hold under 13%. CDR3 length: 16 residues. Trimming stripped 2 bases from V and 0 bases from J, with 12 bases between. Germline V CDR1 and CDR2: SGHTA, FQGTGA. Of note for this clonotype: Antigen unknown.

The chain uses TRBV7-3 and TRBJ2-3, with D possibly TRBD1 on 6 matching bases. Here the sequenced sample was PBMCs from blood, taken approximately 22 months after vaccination. The receptor comes from a man between 50 and 75 years old who received an inactivated influenza vaccine. CDR3 nucleotides: TGTGCCAGCAGCTTATCCGGACAGACTAGCACAGATACGCAGTATTTT. Translation: CASSLSGQTSTDTQYF.